This T cell receptor beta chain was observed in a study of blood T cell repertoires in COVID-19. Study at large: Spain, Italy and the United States supplied samples that represented acute and convalescent COVID-19.

The repertoire was sequenced with immunoSEQ multiplex PCR; TCRdb's copy has only in-frame clones and lacks some. Among 200,000 to 300,000 clones listed, approximately 86% were seen once. Germline V lookup: CDR1 SGDLS, CDR2 YYNGEE. The length of the CDR3 is 14 residues. The ends lost 3 bases at V and 13 bases at J; junction bases unmatched: 13. Living in roughly 25 US areas, the participants were between roughly 18 and 89 years of age. This clonotype originated in a woman aged 35 to 49 with acute COVID-19. The specimen was PBMCs or T cells enriched from blood (not recorded which). The J gene is TRBJ1-2, the V gene TRBV9, with TRBD1 identical over 9 bases. CDR3 in amino acids: CASSAGQGLRLGTF. CDR3 nucleotides: TGTGCCAGCAGCGCGGGACAGGGATTAAGGCTGGGCACCTTC.